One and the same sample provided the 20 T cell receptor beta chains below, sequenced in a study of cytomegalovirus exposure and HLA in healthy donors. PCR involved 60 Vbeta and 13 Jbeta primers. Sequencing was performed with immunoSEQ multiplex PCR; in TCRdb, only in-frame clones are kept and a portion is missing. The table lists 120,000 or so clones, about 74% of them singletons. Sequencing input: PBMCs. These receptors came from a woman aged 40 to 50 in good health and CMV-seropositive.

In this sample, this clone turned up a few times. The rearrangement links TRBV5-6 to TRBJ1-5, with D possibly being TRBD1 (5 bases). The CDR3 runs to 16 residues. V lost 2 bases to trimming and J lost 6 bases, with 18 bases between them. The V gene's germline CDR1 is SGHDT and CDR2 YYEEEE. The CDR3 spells CASSLGGGGIVQPQHF. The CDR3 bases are TGTGCCAGCAGCTTAGGTGGGGGAGGGATAGTTCAGCCCCAGCATTTT. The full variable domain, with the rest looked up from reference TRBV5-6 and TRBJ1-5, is DAGVTQSPTHLIKTRGQQVTLRCSPKSGHDTVSWYQQALGQGPQFIFQYYEEEERQRGNFPDRFSGHQFPNYSSELNVNALLLGDSALYLCASSLGGGGIVQPQHFGDGTRLSIL.

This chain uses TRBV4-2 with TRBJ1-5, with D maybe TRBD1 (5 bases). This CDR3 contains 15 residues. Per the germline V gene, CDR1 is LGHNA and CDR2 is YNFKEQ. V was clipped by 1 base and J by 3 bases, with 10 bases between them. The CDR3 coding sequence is TGTGCCAGCAGCCAAGTGGACATTACCAATCAGCCCCAGCATTTT. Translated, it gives CASSQVDITNQPQHF.

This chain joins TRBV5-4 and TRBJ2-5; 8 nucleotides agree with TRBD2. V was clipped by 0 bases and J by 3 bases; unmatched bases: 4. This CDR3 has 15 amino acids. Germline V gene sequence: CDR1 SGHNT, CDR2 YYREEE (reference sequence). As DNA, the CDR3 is TGTGCCAGCAGCTTGGATCGAGCGGGGGAAGAGACCCAGTACTTC. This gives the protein CASSLDRAGEETQYF.

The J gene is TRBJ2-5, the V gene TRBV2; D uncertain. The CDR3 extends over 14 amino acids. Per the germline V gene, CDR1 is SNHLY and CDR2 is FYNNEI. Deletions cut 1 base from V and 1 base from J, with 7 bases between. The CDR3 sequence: CASSEDYFQETQYF. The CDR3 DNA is TGTGCCAGCAGTGAAGACTATTTCCAAGAGACCCAGTACTTC.

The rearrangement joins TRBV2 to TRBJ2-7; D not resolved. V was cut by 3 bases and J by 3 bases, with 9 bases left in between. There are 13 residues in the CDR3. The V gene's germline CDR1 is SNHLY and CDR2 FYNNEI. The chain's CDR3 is CASSDESYYEQYF. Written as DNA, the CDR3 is TGTGCCAGCAGTGACGAGTCCTACTACGAGCAGTACTTC.

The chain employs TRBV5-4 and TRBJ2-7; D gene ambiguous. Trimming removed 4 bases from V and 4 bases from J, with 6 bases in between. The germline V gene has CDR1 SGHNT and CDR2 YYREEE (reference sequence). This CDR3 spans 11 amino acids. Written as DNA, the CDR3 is TGTGCCAGCAGCAGCTATTACGAGCAGTACTTC. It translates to CASSSYYEQYF.

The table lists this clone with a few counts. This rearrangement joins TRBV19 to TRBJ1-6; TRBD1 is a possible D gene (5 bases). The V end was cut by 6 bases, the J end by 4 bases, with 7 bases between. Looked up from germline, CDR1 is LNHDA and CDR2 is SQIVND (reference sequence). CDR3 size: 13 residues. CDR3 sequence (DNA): TGTGCCAGTAGATCAGGGTATAATTCACCCCTCCACTTT. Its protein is CASRSGYNSPLHF.

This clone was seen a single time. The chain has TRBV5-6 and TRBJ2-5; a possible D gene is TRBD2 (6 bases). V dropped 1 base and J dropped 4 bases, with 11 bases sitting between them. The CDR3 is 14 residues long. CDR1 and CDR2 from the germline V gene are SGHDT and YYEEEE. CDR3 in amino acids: CASSLYQGGETQYF. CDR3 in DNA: TGTGCCAGCAGCTTGTACCAGGGAGGAGAGACCCAGTACTTC.

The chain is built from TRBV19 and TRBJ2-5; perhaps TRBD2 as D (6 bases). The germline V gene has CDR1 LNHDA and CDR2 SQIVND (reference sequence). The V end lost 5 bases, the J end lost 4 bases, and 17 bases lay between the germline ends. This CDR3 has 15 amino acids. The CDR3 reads CASSPRRREVETQYF. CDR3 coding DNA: TGTGCCAGTAGTCCCCGACGAAGGGAGGTAGAGACCCAGTACTTC.

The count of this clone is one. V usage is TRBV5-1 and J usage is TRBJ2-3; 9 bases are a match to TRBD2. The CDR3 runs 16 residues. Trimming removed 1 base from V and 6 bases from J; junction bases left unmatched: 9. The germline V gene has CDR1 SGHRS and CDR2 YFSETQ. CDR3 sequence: CASSLSAGGSIDTQYF. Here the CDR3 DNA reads TGCGCCAGCAGCTTGTCGGCGGGGGGGTCCATTGATACGCAGTATTTT.

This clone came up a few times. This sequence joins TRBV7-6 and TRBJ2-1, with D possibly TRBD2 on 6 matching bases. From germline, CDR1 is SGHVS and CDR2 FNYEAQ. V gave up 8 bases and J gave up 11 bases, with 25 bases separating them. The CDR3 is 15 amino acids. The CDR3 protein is CASSLESAGSSKQFF. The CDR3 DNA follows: TGTGCCAGCTCTCTTGAATCGGCGGGATCCTCAAAGCAGTTCTTC.

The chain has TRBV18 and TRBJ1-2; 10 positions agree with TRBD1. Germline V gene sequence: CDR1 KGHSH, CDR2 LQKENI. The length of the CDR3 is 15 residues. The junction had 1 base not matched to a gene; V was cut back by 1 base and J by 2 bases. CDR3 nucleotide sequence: TGTGCCAGCTCACCACGGGACAGGGGCAACTATGGCTACACCTTC. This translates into CASSPRDRGNYGYTF.

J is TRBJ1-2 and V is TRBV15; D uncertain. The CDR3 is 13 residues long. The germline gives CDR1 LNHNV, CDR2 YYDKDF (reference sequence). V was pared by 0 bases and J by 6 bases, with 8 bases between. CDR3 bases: TGTGCCACCAGCAGAGAAGAGGGTGATGGCTACACCTTC. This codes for CATSREEGDGYTF.

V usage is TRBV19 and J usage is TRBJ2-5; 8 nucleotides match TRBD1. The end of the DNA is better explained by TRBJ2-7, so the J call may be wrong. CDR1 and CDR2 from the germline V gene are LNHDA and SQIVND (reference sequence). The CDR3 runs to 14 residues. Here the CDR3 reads CASTLDRASYEQYF. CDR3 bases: TGTGCCAGTACCCTGGACAGGGCCAGCTACGAGCAGTACTTC.

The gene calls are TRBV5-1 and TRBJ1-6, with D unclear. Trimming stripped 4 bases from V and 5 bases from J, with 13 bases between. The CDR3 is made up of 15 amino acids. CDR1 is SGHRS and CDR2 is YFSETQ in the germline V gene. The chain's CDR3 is CASSQYSGNNSPLHF. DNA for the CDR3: TGCGCCAGCAGCCAGTATTCAGGAAATAATTCACCCCTCCACTTT.

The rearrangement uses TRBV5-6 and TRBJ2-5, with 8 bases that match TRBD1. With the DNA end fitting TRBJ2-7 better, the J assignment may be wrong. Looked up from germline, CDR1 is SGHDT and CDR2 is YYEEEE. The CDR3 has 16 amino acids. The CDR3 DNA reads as TGTGCCAGCAGCTGGCTCGGGACAGGAGGTCTCTACGAGCAGTACTTC. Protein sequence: CASSWLGTGGLYEQYF.

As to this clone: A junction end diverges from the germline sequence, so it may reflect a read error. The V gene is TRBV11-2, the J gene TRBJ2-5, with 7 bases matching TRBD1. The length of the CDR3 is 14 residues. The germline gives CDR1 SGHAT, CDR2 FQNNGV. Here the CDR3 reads CASSLVQGSETQYF. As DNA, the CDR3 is TGTGCCAGCAGTTTAGTACAGGGGTCAGAGACCCAGTACTTC.

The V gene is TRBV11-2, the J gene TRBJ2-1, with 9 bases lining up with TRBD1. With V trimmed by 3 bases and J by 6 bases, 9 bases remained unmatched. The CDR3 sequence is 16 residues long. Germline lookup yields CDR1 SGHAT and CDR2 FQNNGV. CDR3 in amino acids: CASSFRTGVSFNEQFF. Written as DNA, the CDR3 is TGTGCCAGCAGCTTTAGGACAGGGGTCAGTTTCAATGAGCAGTTCTTC. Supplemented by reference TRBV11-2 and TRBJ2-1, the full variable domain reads EAGVAQSPRYKIIEKRQSVAFWCNPISGHATLYWYQQILGQGPKLLIQFQNNGVVDDSQLPKDRFSAERLKGVDSTLKIQPAKLEDSAVYLCASSFRTGVSFNEQFFGPGTRLTVL.

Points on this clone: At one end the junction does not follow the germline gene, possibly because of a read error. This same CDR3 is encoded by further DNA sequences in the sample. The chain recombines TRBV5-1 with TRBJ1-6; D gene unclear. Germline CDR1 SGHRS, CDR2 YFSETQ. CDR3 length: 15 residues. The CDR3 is CASSLASGINSPLHF. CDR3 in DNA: TGCGCCAGCAGCTTGGCCAGCGGCATAAATTCCCCCCTCCACTTT.

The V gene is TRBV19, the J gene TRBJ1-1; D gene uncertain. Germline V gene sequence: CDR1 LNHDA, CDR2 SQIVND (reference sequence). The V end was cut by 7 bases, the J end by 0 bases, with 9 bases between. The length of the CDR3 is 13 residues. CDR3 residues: CASTLALNTEAFF. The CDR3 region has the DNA TGTGCCAGTACACTTGCCTTGAACACTGAAGCTTTCTTT.